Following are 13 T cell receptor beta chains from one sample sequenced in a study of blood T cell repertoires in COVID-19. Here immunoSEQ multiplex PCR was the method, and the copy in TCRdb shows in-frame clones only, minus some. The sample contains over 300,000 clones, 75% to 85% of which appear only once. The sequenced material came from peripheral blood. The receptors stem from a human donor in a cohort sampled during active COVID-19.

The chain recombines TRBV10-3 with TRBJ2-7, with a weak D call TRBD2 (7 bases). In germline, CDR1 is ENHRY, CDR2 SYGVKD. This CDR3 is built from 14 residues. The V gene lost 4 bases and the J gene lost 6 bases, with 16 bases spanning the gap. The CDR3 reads CAISAGTGRGEQYF. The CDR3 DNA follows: TGTGCCATCAGTGCCGGCACAGGGAGGGGCGAGCAGTACTTC.

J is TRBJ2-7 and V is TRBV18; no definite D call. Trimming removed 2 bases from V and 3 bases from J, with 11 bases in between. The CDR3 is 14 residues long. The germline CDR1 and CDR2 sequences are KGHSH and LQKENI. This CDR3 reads CASSPSDTNYEQYF. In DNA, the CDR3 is TGTGCCAGCTCACCATCCGACACCAACTACGAGCAGTACTTC.

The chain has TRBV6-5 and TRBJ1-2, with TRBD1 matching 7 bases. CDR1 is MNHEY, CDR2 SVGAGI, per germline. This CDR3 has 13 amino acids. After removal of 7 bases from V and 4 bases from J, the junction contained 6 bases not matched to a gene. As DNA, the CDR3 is TGTGCCAGCAAGGGGGGACAGTTCTATGGCTACACCTTC. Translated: CASKGGQFYGYTF.

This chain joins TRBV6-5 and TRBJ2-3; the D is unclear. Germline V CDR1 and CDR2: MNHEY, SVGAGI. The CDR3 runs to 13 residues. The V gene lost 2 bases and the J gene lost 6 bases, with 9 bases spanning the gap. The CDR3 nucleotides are TGTGCCAGCAGTTACGAACTTTCCGATACGCAGTATTTT. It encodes CASSYELSDTQYF.

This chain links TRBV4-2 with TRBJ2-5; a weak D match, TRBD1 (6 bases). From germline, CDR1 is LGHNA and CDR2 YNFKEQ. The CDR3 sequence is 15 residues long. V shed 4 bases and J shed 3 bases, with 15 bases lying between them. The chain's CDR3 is CASSPGDNTKETQYF. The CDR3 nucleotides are TGTGCCAGCAGCCCAGGGGACAACACGAAAGAGACCCAGTACTTC.

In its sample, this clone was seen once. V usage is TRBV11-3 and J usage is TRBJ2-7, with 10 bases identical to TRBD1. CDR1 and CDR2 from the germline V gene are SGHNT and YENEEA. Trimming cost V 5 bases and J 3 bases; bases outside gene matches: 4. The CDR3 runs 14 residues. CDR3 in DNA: TGTGCCAGCAGCACCCGGACAGGGGGCTACGAGCAGTACTTC. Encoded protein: CASSTRTGGYEQYF.

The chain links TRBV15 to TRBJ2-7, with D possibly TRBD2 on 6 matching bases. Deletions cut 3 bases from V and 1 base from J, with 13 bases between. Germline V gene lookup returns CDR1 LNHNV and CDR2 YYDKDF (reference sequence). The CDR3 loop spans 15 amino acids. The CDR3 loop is CATSRPGTSSYEQYF. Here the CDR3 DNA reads TGTGCCACCAGCAGGCCCGGGACTTCATCCTACGAGCAGTACTTC. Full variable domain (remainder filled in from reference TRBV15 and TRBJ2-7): DAMVIQNPRYQVTQFGKPVTLSCSQTLNHNVMYWYQQKSSQAPKLLFHYYDKDFNNEADTPDNFQSRRPNTSFCFLDIRSPGLGDTAMYLCATSRPGTSSYEQYFGPGTRLTVT.

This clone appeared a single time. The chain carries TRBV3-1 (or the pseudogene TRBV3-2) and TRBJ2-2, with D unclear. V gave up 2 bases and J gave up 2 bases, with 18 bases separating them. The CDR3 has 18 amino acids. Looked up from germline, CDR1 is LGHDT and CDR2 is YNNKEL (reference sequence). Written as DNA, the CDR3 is TGTGCCAGCAGCCAACATTTCGCGAGCAGGCCTAACACCGGGGAGCTGTTTTTT. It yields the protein CASSQHFASRPNTGELFF.

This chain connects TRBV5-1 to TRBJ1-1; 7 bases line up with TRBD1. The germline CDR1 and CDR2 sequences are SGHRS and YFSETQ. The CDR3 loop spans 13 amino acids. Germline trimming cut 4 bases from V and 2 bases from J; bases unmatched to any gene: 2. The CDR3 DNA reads TGCGCCAGCAGCAGGGACAGCAACACTGAAGCTTTCTTT. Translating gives CASSRDSNTEAFF.

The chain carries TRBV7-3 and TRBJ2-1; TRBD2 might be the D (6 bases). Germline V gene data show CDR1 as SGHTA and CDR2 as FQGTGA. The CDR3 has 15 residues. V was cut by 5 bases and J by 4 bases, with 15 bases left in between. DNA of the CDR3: TGTGCCAGCAGCGCTACGCCGGGGACTTACAATGAGCAGTTCTTC. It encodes CASSATPGTYNEQFF.

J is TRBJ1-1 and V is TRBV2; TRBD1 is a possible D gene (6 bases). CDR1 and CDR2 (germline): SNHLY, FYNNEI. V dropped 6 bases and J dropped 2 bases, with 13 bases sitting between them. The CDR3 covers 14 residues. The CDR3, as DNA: TGTGCCAGCAGCGAAACAGGGTACAACACTGAAGCTTTCTTT. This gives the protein CASSETGYNTEAFF.

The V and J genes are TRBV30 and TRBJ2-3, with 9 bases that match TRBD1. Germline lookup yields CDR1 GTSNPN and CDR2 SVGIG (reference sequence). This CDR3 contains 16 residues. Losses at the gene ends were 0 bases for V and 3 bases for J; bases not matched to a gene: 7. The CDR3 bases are TGTGCCTGGAGTGTACTTGGGACAGGGAGGACAGATACGCAGTATTTT. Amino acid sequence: CAWSVLGTGRTDTQYF.

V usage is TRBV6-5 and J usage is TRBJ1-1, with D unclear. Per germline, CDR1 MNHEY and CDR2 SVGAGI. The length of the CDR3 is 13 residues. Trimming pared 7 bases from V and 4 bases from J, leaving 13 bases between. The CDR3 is CASTFTRGTEAFF. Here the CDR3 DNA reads TGTGCCAGCACTTTTACCCGGGGCACTGAAGCTTTCTTT.